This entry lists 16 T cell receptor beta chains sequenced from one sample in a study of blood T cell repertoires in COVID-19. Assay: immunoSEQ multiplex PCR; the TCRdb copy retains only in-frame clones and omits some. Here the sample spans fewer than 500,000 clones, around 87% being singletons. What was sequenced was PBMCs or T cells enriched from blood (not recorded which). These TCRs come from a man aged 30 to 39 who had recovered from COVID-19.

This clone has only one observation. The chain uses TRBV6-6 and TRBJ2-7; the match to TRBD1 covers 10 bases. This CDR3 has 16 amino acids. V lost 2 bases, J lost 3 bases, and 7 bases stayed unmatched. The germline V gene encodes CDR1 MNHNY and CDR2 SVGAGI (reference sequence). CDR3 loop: CASSYHGDRGIYEQYF. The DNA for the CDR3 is TGTGCCAGCAGTTACCATGGGGACAGGGGAATCTACGAGCAGTACTTC.

CDR3 coding DNA: TGTGCCAGCAGTATAACCCCTACCTACGAGCAGTACTTC. This translates into CASSITPTYEQYF. This chain joins TRBV27 and TRBJ2-7; D gene uncertain. Germline lookup yields CDR1 MNHEY and CDR2 SMNVEV (reference sequence). The CDR3 runs 13 residues. Trimming left V 5 bases short and J 2 bases short, with 10 bases between.

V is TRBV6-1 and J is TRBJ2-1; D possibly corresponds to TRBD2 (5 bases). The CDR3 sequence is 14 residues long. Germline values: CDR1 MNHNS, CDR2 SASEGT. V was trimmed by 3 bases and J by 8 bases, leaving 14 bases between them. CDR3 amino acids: CASSDSSGGYEQFF. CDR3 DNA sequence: TGTGCCAGCAGTGATTCTTCGGGCGGGTATGAGCAGTTCTTC.

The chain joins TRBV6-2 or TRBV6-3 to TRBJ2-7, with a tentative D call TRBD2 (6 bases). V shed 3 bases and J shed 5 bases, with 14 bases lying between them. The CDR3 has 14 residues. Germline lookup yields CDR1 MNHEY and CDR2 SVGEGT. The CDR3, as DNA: TGTGCCAGCAGTTATTCTGCCGGGAGAGACGAGCAGTACTTC. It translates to CASSYSAGRDEQYF.

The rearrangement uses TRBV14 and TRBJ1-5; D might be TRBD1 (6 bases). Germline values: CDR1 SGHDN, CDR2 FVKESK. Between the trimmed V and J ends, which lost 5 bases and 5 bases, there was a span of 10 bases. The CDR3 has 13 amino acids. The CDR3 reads CASSGTFYQPQHF. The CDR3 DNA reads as TGTGCCAGCAGCGGGACATTTTATCAGCCCCAGCATTTT.

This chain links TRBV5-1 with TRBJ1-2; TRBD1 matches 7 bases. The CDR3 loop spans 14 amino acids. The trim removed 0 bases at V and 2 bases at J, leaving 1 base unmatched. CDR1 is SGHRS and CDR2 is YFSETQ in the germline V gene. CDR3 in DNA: TGCGCCAGCAGCTTGGTGGGACAGAACTATGGCTACACCTTC. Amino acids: CASSLVGQNYGYTF. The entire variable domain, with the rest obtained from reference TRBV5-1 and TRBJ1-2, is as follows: KAGVTQTPRYLIKTRGQQVTLSCSPISGHRSVSWYQQTPGQGLQFLFEYFSETQRNKGNFPGRFSGRQFSNSRSEMNVSTLELGDSALYLCASSLVGQNYGYTFGSGTRLTVV.

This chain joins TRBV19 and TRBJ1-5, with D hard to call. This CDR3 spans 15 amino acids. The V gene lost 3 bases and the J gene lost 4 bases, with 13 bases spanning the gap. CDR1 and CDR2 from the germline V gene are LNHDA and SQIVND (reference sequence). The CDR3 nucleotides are TGTGCCAGTAGTATTCGGTTTCAATCTAATCAGCCCCAGCATTTT. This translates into CASSIRFQSNQPQHF.

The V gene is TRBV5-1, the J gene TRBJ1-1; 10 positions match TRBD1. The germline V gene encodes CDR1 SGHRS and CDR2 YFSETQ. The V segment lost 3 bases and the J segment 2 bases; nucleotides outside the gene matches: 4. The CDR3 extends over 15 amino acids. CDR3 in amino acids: CASSSRTGGNTEAFF. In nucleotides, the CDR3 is TGCGCCAGCAGCTCCCGGACAGGGGGAAACACTGAAGCTTTCTTT.

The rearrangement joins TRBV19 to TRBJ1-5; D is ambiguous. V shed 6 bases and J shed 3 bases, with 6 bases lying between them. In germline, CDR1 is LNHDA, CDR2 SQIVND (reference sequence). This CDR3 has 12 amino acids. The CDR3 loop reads CASRRNNQPQHF. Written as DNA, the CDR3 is TGTGCCAGTAGGAGAAACAATCAGCCCCAGCATTTT.

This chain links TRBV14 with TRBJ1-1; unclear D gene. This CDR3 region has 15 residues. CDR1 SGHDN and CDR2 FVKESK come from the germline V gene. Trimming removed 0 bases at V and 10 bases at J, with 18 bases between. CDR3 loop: CASSQDPGILGGAFF. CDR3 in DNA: TGTGCCAGCAGCCAAGATCCAGGCATCCTGGGTGGAGCTTTCTTT.

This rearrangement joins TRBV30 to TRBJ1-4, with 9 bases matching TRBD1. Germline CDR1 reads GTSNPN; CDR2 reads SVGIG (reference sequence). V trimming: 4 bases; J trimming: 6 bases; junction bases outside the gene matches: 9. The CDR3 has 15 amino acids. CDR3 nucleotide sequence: TGTGCCTGGAAGAGGGGGACAGGGTTCTATGAAAAACTGTTTTTT. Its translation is CAWKRGTGFYEKLFF.

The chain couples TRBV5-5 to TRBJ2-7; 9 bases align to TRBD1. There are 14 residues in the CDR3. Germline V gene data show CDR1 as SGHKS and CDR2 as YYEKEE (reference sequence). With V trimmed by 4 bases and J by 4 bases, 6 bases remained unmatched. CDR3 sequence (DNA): TGTGCCAGCAGCACCGAGGGACAGGGATACGAGCAGTACTTC. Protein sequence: CASSTEGQGYEQYF.

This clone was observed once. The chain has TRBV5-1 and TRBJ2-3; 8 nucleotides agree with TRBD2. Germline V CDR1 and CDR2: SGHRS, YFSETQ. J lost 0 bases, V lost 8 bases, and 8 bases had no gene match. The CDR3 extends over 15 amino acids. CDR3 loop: CASKELADSTDTQYF. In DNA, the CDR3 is TGCGCCAGTAAGGAACTAGCGGATAGCACAGATACGCAGTATTTT.

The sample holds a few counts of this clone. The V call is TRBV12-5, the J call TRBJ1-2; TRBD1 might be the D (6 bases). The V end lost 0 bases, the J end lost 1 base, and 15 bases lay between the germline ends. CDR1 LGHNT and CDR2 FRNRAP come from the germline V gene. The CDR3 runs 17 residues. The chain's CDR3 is CASGLVQFRGSNYGYTF. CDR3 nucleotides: TGTGCTAGTGGTTTGGTTCAATTCAGGGGAAGTAACTATGGCTACACCTTC.

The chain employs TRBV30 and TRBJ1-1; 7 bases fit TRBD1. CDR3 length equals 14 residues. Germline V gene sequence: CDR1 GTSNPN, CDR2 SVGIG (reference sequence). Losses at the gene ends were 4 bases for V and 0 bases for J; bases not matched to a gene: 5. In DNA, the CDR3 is TGTGCCTGGACTCGGGGACAGATGAACACTGAAGCTTTCTTT. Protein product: CAWTRGQMNTEAFF. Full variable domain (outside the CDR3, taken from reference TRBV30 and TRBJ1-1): SQTIHQWPATLVQPVGSPLSLECTVEGTSNPNLYWYRQAAGRGLQLLFYSVGIGQISSEVPQNLSASRPQDRQFILSSKKLLLSDSGFYLCAWTRGQMNTEAFFGQGTRLTVV.

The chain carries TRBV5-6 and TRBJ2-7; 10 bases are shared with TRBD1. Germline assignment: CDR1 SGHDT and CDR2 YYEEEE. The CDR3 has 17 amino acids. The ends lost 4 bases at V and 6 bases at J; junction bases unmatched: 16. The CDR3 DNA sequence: TGTGCCAGCAGCCAACCAGAAGGACAGGGGGAAGTGTTCGAGCAGTACTTC. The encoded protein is CASSQPEGQGEVFEQYF.